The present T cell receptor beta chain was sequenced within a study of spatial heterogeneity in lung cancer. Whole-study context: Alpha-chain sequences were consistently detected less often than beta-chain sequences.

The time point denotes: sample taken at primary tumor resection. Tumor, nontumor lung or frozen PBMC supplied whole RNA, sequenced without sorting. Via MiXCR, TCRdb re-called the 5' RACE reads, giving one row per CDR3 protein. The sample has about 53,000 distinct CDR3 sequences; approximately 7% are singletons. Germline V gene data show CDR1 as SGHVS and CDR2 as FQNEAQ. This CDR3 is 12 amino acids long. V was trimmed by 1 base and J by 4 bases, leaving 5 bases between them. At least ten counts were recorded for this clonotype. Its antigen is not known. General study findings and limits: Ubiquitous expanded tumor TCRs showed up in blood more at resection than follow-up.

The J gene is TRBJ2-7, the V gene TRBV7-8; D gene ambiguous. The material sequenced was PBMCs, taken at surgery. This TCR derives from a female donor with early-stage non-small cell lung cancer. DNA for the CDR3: TGTGCCAGCAGCTTAGACCATTACGAGCAGTACTTC. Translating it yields CASSLDHYEQYF.